This TCR beta chain was captured by sequencing in a study of blood T cell repertoires in COVID-19. Study context: The United States, Italy and Spain were the sources of the acute and convalescent COVID-19 samples. From T cells, B-cell-depleted T cells, or PBMCs came the material, which was cDNA or gDNA.

CDR1 MNHEY and CDR2 SVGEGT come from the germline V gene. The CDR3 is 18 amino acids. Trimming shortened V by 0 bases and J by 0 bases, and 17 bases separated the two germline ends. As handled by the study authors: Counts of nucleated cells, estimated from reference gene primer amplification, were obtained. TCRdb keeps only in-frame clones here, not all; method: immunoSEQ multiplex PCR. V and J calls plus clone size are reproduced from that table; the DNA served to infer D and trimming. This sample yields 310,000 or so clones, of which 87% are seen a single time; around 2.2% belongs to the top ten. The sequenced sample was peripheral blood. This TCR came from a woman aged 50 to 60 who had recovered from COVID-19. The J gene is TRBJ1-1, the V gene TRBV6-2 or TRBV6-3; D is unclear. This chain's CDR3 is CASSYSPTRRAMNTEAFF. DNA for the CDR3: TGTGCCAGCAGTTACTCCCCGACGAGGCGGGCCATGAACACTGAAGCTTTCTTT.